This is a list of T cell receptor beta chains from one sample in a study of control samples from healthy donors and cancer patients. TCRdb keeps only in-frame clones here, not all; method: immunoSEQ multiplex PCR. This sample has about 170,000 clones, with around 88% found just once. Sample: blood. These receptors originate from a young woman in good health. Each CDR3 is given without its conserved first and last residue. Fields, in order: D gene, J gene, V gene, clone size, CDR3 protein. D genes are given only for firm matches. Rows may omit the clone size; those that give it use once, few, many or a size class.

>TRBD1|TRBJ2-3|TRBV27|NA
ASGDRGGKNGDTQY
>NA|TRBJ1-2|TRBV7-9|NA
ASSPSTGLYGYT
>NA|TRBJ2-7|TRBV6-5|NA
ASSPPGSYEQY
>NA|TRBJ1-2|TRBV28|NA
ASSLGSRNGYT
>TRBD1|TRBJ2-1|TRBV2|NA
ARAGGFYNEQF
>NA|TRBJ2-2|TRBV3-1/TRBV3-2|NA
ASSQTDTGNTGELF
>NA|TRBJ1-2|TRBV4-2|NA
ASSRPAGLDYGYT
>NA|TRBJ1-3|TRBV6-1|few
ASSDGTGGNTIY
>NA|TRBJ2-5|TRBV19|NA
ASSIRDGDGETQY
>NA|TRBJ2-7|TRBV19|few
ASSNRDTRDEQY
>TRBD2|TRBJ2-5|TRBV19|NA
ASSALAEETQY
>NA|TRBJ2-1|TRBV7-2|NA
ASSGGSSYNEQF
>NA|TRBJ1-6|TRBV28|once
ASSLAGHSLH
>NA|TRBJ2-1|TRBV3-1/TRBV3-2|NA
ASSQTGTFDEQF
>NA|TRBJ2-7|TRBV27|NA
ASSMGYEQY
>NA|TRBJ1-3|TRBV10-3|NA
AISTTQQGWSGNTIY
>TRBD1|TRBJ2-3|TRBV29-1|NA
SVGTADTQY
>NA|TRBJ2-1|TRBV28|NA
ASSSASSFYNEQF
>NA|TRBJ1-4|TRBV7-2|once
ASSRAAGGEKLF
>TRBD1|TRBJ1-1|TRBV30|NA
AWSTANRGKTPKNTEAF
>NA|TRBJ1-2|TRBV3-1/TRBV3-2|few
AAGDIGYT
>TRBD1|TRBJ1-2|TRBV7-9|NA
ASSLVARGLPDGYT
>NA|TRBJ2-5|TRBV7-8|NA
ASSQWEGAETQY
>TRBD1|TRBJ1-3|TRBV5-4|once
ASSEQGNGNTIY
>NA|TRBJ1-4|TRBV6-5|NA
ASSVTGVGEKLF
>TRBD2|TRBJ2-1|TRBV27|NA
ASTSLSGGHNEQF
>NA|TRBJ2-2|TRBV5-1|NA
ASSFSPNRVPGELF
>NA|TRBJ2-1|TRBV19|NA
ASSVGEVRF
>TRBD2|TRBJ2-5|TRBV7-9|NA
ASSLAQDPGGETQY
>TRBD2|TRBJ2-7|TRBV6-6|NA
ASTLGGEAPSYEQY
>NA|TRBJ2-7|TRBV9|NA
ASSVGGLGSEQY
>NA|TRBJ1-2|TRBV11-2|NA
ASSTMPGTGYGYT
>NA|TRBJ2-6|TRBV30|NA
AWSSGAGANVLT
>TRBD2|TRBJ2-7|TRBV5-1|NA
ASSGTSGGEQY
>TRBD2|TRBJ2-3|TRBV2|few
ASSAGAAADTQY
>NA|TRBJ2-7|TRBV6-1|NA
ASSESGSGRPYEQY
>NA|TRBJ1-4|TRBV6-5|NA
ASSRLLGEKLF
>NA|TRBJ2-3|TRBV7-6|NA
ASSLERPPTDTQY
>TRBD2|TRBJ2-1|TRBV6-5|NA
ASSSSGEQF
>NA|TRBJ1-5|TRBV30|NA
AWSGRSNQPQH
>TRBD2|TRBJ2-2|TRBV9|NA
ASSPAGGAQTGELF
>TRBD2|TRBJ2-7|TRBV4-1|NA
ASSQIAGENEQY
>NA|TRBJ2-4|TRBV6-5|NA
ASSNTFQAKNIQY
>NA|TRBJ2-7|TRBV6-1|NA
ASSEPRFKQTYEQY
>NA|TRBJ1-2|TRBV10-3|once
AIFGRSFGYT
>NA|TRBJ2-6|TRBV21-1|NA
ASSKVQISGANVLT